These T cell receptor beta chains were read from a single sample in a study of blood T cells in healthy people across ages. TCRdb recomputed calls from the 5' RACE reads with MiXCR, one row per CDR3 protein. This sample has under 1,000,000 distinct CDR3 sequences, with about 42% found just once. Sequenced input: blood. The receptors were gathered from an older man in good health. CDR3s include the opening cysteine and the closing phenylalanine or tryptophan. Each record gives: clone size, J gene, D gene, V gene, CDR3 protein, CDR3 DNA. The D gene is left open where the match is weak. Rows give clone size only sometimes, using once, few, many, or a class for an expanded clone.

few | TRBJ2-7 | TRBD2 | TRBV13 | CASSSTSGSNEQYF | TGTGCCAGCAGCTCGACTAGCGGGAGCAACGAGCAGTACTTC
- | TRBJ1-1 | - | TRBV6-2/TRBV6-3 | CASNQQVNTEAFF | TGTGCCAGCAATCAACAGGTGAACACTGAAGCTTTCTTT
- | TRBJ2-5 | - | TRBV5-8 | CASSRKGWTQYF | TGTGCCAGCAGCCGAAAAGGATGGACCCAGTACTTC
- | TRBJ2-7 | - | TRBV10-3 | CAISEGLTASYEQYF | TGTGCCATCAGTGAAGGCCTTACGGCCTCCTACGAGCAGTACTTC
- | TRBJ2-1 | TRBD2 | TRBV5-5 | CASSQPGLPHDQFF | TGTGCCAGCAGCCAGCCGGGACTACCCCATGACCAGTTCTTC
- | TRBJ1-2 | - | TRBV28 | CASSFGKWGYTF | TGTGCCAGCAGTTTTGGGAAATGGGGCTACACCTTC
- | TRBJ2-3 | - | TRBV15 | CATSRAGGRSTDTQYF | TGTGCCACCAGCAGAGCTGGGGGACGAAGCACAGATACGCAGTATTTT
- | TRBJ2-7 | TRBD2 | TRBV7-2 | CASSSLTSGRIYEQYF | TGTGCCAGCAGCTCGCTGACTAGCGGGAGGATCTACGAGCAGTACTTC
- | TRBJ2-5 | - | TRBV9 | CASTPRGRYNEQYF | TGTGCCAGCACCCCGCGGGGCAGATACAATGAGCAGTACTTC
few | TRBJ2-7 | TRBD1 | TRBV28 | CASSLEGGQASSYEQYF | TGTGCCAGCAGTCTAGAGGGGGGACAGGCAAGCTCCTACGAGCAGTACTTC
few | TRBJ1-1 | - | TRBV5-1 | CASSRGGVITEAFF | TGCGCCAGCAGCCGGGGCGGGGTGATCACTGAAGCTTTCTTT
few | TRBJ2-1 | - | TRBV7-2 | CASSIDRVEQFF | TGTGCCAGCAGCATTGACCGCGTAGAGCAGTTCTTC
few | TRBJ2-5 | TRBD2 | TRBV15 | CATSRGLTSGFQETQYF | TGTGCCACCAGCAGAGGCCTAACTAGCGGGTTTCAAGAGACCCAGTACTTC
few | TRBJ2-1 | - | TRBV9 | CASSVGPRAGHNEQFF | TGTGCCAGCAGCGTAGGGCCCAGGGCTGGGCACAATGAGCAGTTCTTC
many | TRBJ2-1 | - | TRBV27 | CASSLPTAYNEQFF | TGTGCCAGCAGTTTACCGACAGCCTACAATGAGCAGTTCTTC
- | TRBJ1-2 | - | TRBV6-2/TRBV6-3 | CASSPRQRGYTF | TGTGCCAGCAGTCCCCGACAGCGTGGCTACACCTTC
- | TRBJ1-4 | - | TRBV7-2 | CASSLATQENEKLFF | TGTGCCAGCAGCTTAGCAACGCAGGAGAATGAAAAACTGTTTTTT
- | TRBJ1-2 | - | TRBV3-1 | CASSQVLDSYGYTF | TGTGCCAGCAGCCAAGTCCTCGACAGCTATGGCTACACCTTC
- | TRBJ1-2 | - | TRBV6-5 | CASSSSSGLNGYTF | TGTGCCAGCAGTTCCTCCTCAGGATTAAATGGCTACACCTTC
- | TRBJ2-7 | TRBD2 | TRBV7-2 | CASSLDTSGRTSLNEQYF | TGTGCCAGCAGCTTAGACACTAGCGGGAGGACCTCCCTCAATGAGCAGTACTTC
few | TRBJ2-1 | - | TRBV10-2 | CASNGGLWNNEQFF | TGCGCCAGCAACGGGGGGCTTTGGAACAATGAGCAGTTCTTC
few | TRBJ2-1 | TRBD2 | TRBV5-1 | CASSWTSGSTWGQFF | TGCGCCAGCAGCTGGACTAGCGGGAGCACTTGGGGGCAGTTCTTC
- | TRBJ2-3 | TRBD1 | TRBV3-1 | CASSLTGVPTDTQYF | TGTGCCAGCAGCCTTACAGGGGTCCCCACAGATACGCAGTATTTT
many | TRBJ2-3 | - | TRBV20-1 | CSARVRAGVTDTQYF | TGCAGTGCTAGAGTAAGAGCAGGGGTGACAGATACGCAGTATTTT
few | TRBJ2-3 | - | TRBV28 | CASLGGYTDTQYF | TGTGCCAGCCTTGGCGGCTACACAGATACGCAGTATTTT
- | TRBJ2-5 | TRBD2 | TRBV14 | CASIRSLAVQETQYF | TGTGCCAGCATCCGAAGTCTAGCGGTACAAGAGACCCAGTACTTC
many | TRBJ2-3 | - | TRBV9 | CASSVVATSTDTQYF | TGTGCCAGCAGCGTAGTGGCGACTAGCACAGATACGCAGTATTTT
- | TRBJ2-3 | TRBD1 | TRBV4-1 | CASSPGQGKIDTQYF | TGCGCCAGCAGCCCGGGACAGGGAAAGATAGATACGCAGTATTTT
few | TRBJ1-2 | TRBD1 | TRBV12-3/TRBV12-4 | CASSEQGANYGYTF | TGTGCCAGCAGTGAACAGGGGGCTAACTATGGCTACACCTTC
- | TRBJ2-1 | - | TRBV5-4 | CASSVGGRGRDEQFF | TGTGCCAGCAGCGTGGGTGGGAGGGGGAGGGATGAGCAGTTCTTC
few | TRBJ1-5 | TRBD1 | TRBV2 | CAGQQGANQPQHF | TGTGCCGGTCAACAGGGGGCGAACCAGCCCCAGCATTTT
- | TRBJ1-2 | TRBD1 | TRBV28 | CASSPQGARNYDYTF | TGTGCCAGCAGTCCCCAGGGGGCGCGGAACTATGACTACACCTTC
- | TRBJ2-1 | - | TRBV7-2 | CACSCPGRNEQFF | TGTGCCTGCAGCTGTCCGGGCAGAAATGAGCAGTTCTTC
- | TRBJ1-2 | - | TRBV9 | CASSVIGGLDYGYTF | TGTGCCAGCAGCGTCATTGGGGGCTTAGACTATGGCTACACCTTC
- | TRBJ2-1 | - | TRBV20-1 | CSARVPLANNEQFF | TGCAGTGCTAGAGTCCCGTTGGCTAACAATGAGCAGTTCTTC
few | TRBJ2-5 | - | TRBV6-5 | CASRGSGEETQYF | TGTGCCAGCAGGGGGTCAGGGGAAGAGACCCAGTACTTC
few | TRBJ1-1 | - | TRBV20-1 | CSATGPLNTEAFF | TGCAGTGCTACGGGACCGTTGAACACTGAAGCTTTCTTT
- | TRBJ1-2 | TRBD1 | TRBV28 | CASSLSGDSYGYTF | TGTGCCAGCAGTTTGTCAGGGGACAGCTATGGCTACACCTTC
- | TRBJ1-1 | - | TRBV27 | CASSLLGAPAGTEAFF | TGTGCCAGCAGTTTATTGGGGGCCCCCGCTGGCACTGAAGCTTTCTTT
few | TRBJ1-1 | TRBD1 | TRBV5-1 | CASSLVPGGNTEAFF | TGCGCCAGCAGCTTGGTGCCAGGGGGAAACACTGAAGCTTTCTTT
many | TRBJ2-7 | - | TRBV5-5 | CASSLVSGITSYEQYF | TGTGCCAGCAGCTTGGTTTCAGGGATAACCTCCTACGAGCAGTACTTC
- | TRBJ2-7 | TRBD2 | TRBV28 | CASRPGGYEQYF | TGTGCCAGCAGACCGGGGGGATACGAGCAGTACTTC
- | TRBJ2-1 | - | TRBV11-3 | CASSLVAGIGEQFF | TGTGCCAGCAGCTTAGTCGCAGGGATAGGTGAGCAGTTCTTC
- | TRBJ2-7 | TRBD2 | TRBV20-1 | CRDSASRDSGNGSEQYF | TGCAGGGACTCCGCGTCGCGAGATAGCGGGAACGGTAGCGAGCAGTACTTC
few | TRBJ1-2 | - | TRBV3-1 | CASSIRTRGSTDYGYTF | TGTGCCAGCAGCATCCGGACTCGGGGATCTACTGACTATGGCTACACCTTC
- | TRBJ2-7 | - | TRBV12-3/TRBV12-4 | CASSFWGVGTYEQYF | TGTGCCAGCAGTTTTTGGGGGGTTGGGACCTACGAGCAGTACTTC
- | TRBJ2-5 | - | TRBV3-1 | CASSPPTGVAVQETQYF | TGTGCCAGCAGCCCCCCTACGGGGGTAGCGGTCCAAGAGACCCAGTACTTC
- | TRBJ2-3 | - | TRBV7-2 | CASTLSGGGGDTQYF | TGTGCCAGCACCCTCTCCGGGGGCGGGGGAGATACGCAGTATTTT
many | TRBJ2-1 | - | TRBV5-4 | CASSSRRRDQNEQFF | TGTGCCAGCAGCTCACGTCGAAGGGATCAGAATGAGCAGTTCTTC
- | TRBJ2-5 | - | TRBV10-1 | CASSPSAGIRETQYF | TGCGCCAGCAGTCCCTCGGCGGGGATCCGAGAGACCCAGTACTTC
few | TRBJ2-1 | - | TRBV20-1 | CSAPKNPGTQVNEQFF | TGCAGTGCCCCAAAAAACCCCGGGACCCAGGTGAATGAGCAGTTCTTC
- | TRBJ2-3 | - | TRBV28 | CASKTGTTDTQYF | TGTGCCAGTAAGACTGGGACCACAGATACGCAGTATTTT
- | TRBJ2-1 | TRBD1 | TRBV28 | CASSLTTAFGQGFEQFF | TGTGCCAGCAGTTTAACTACCGCCTTCGGACAGGGGTTTGAGCAGTTCTTC
- | TRBJ2-5 | TRBD2 | TRBV14 | CASSLPNGLASNEQYF | TGTGCCAGCAGCCTTCCAAACGGACTAGCGAGTAATGAGCAGTACTTC
- | TRBJ2-1 | TRBD1 | TRBV24-1 | CATSDPGGDRGRNEQFF | TGTGCCACCAGTGACCCGGGGGGGGACAGGGGGCGGAATGAGCAGTTCTTC
- | TRBJ2-3 | TRBD1 | TRBV4-1 | CASSQSTGGRPTDTQYF | TGCGCCAGCAGCCAATCTACAGGGGGACGACCCACAGATACGCAGTATTTT
- | TRBJ2-3 | - | TRBV6-4 | CASSIWAGETDTQYF | TGTGCCAGCAGTATTTGGGCAGGGGAAACAGATACGCAGTATTTT
- | TRBJ1-2 | - | TRBV7-2 | CASSLGGDGYGYTF | TGTGCCAGCAGCTTAGGAGGGGACGGCTATGGCTACACCTTC